These 9 T cell receptor beta chains came from one sample sequenced in a study of blood T cells in healthy people across ages. For the second PCR, which ran for about 7 to 11 cycles, a sample-barcoded 5' primer and a J-beta primer mix were used. TCRdb reprocessed the 5' RACE reads via MiXCR and lists one record per CDR3 protein. The sample lists 650,000 to 950,000 distinct CDR3 sequences, 40% to 50% seen once, with roughly a fifth in the top ten. Specimen: blood. These receptors all stem from a man in his sixties in good health.

This clonotype was seen only a few times. CDR3 nucleotide sequence: TGTGCCAGCAGCGTAGGTGGGGGGAAAGAGACCCAGTACTTC. It encodes CASSVGGGKETQYF. V gene TRBV9 combines with J gene TRBJ2-5; D perhaps matches TRBD2 (6 bases). Looked up from germline, CDR1 is SGDLS and CDR2 is YYNGEE. V was cut by 0 bases and J by 3 bases, with 9 bases left in between. The CDR3 spans 14 residues.

This clonotype was picked up a small number of times. The rearrangement joins TRBV25-1 to TRBJ2-1; TRBD1 aligns across 8 bases. With V trimmed by 1 base and J by 5 bases, 1 base remained unmatched. The CDR3 sequence is 14 residues long. Per germline, CDR1 MGHDK and CDR2 SYGVNS. As DNA, the CDR3 is TGTGCCAGCAGTGAATTGGGACAGGACAATGAGCAGTTCTTC. Its translation is CASSELGQDNEQFF.

The rearrangement links TRBV6-1 to TRBJ2-3, with D tentatively TRBD1 (6 bases). Germline CDR1 and CDR2: MNHNS and SASEGT. CDR3 length: 13 residues. V lost 7 bases to trimming and J lost 2 bases, with 10 bases between them. CDR3 sequence reads: CASKTGNTDTQYF. The CDR3 DNA reads TGTGCCAGCAAAACAGGGAACACAGATACGCAGTATTTT.

About this clonotype: At one boundary the junction diverges from the germline segment, which might be a read error. This chain connects TRBV7-2 to TRBJ2-7, with D possibly TRBD1 on 6 matching bases. Germline values: CDR1 SGHTA, CDR2 FQGNSA. This CDR3 spans 13 amino acids. CDR3 in amino acids: CASSLGWGRERYF. CDR3 in DNA: TGTGCCAGCAGCTTAGGCTGGGGGCGCGAGCGGTACTTC.

This clonotype was detected only a few times. One base away lies a much larger clone, so this may be a sequencing read error. V and J are TRBV9 and TRBJ2-3; D uncertain. Germline CDR1 SGDLS, CDR2 YYNGEE. V was cut by 3 bases and J by 1 base, with 6 bases left in between. The CDR3 is 13 amino acids. The CDR3 region is CASSGARTDTQYF. DNA for the CDR3: TGTGCCAGCAGCGGAGCGCGCACAGATACGCAGTATTTT.

The sample holds a few counts of this clonotype. The chain joins TRBV20-1 to TRBJ2-7; D is possibly TRBD2 (7 bases). The V and J ends lost 5 bases and 3 bases respectively, with 17 bases between them. Germline-derived CDR1 and CDR2 are DFQATT and SNEGSKA (reference sequence). The CDR3 sequence is 14 residues long. CDR3 in amino acids: CSARLRGPYYEQYF. CDR3 DNA: TGCAGTGCTCGGTTGCGGGGGCCTTACTACGAGCAGTACTTC.

V and J are TRBV19 and TRBJ1-2, with no clear D. This CDR3 has 13 residues. V was clipped by 5 bases and J by 6 bases, with 13 bases between them. Germline-derived CDR1 and CDR2 are LNHDA and SQIVND (reference sequence). In DNA form, the CDR3 reads TGTGCCAGTAGTCATACAGAATGGGATGGCTACACCTTC. It translates to CASSHTEWDGYTF.

This clonotype was seen only a few times. Written as DNA, the CDR3 is TGCGCCAGCAGCCAAAATAGCGGAAATATCTACGAGCAGTACTTC. This encodes CASSQNSGNIYEQYF. V usage is TRBV4-3 and J usage is TRBJ2-7; D is perhaps TRBD2 (6 bases). The germline CDR1 and CDR2 sequences are LGHNA and YSLEER. This CDR3 contains 15 residues. Trimming took 2 bases from V and 3 from J, leaving 14 bases between them.

This clonotype was detected only a few times. This chain uses TRBV20-1 with TRBJ2-1; TRBD1 or TRBD2 may be the D gene (6 bases each). Germline V gene sequence: CDR1 DFQATT, CDR2 SNEGSKA (reference sequence). With 5 bases removed from V and 6 bases from J, the gap between germline ends came to 29 bases. The CDR3 loop spans 18 amino acids. CDR3 nucleotide sequence: TGCAGTGCTCGCCCTTTACTTGATGGGGGGCTGGGTCCCAATGAGCAGTTCTTC. Residues: CSARPLLDGGLGPNEQFF.